The 17 T cell receptor beta chains given below trace back to one sample, sequenced in a study of CD8+ T cells in alopecia areata. Following RNA extraction, reverse transcription yielded cDNA that acted as the sequencing template. Data came from immunoSEQ multiplex PCR; TCRdb stores just in-frame clones and leaves some out. This sample has hundreds of thousands of clones, with 67% found just once. The sequencing here drew on CD4+ T cells sorted from blood, taken at week 0. These receptors originate from a human donor with alopecia areata.

V and J are TRBV15 and TRBJ2-7; 11 bases map to TRBD1. The CDR3 has 14 residues. Germline V CDR1 and CDR2: LNHNV, YYDKDF (reference sequence). The V segment lost 5 bases and the J segment 7 bases; nucleotides outside the gene matches: 7. CDR3 nucleotide sequence: TGTGCCACCAGCGGAGGGACAGGGGGTAGAGAGCAGTACTTC. It translates to CATSGGTGGREQYF.

The chain is built from TRBV29-1 and TRBJ1-1; weak D call: TRBD1 (5 bases). Germline V gives CDR1 SQVTM, CDR2 ANQGSEA. V was shortened by 6 bases and J by 10 bases, with 9 bases between the two germline ends. This CDR3 is 9 amino acids long. The CDR3 nucleotides read TGCAGCGTAGGACATGGAGCTTTCTTT. Its translation: CSVGHGAFF. Variable domain in full (rest from reference TRBV29-1 and TRBJ1-1): SAVISQKPSRDICQRGTSLTIQCQVDSQVTMMFWYRQQPGQSLTLIATANQGSEATYESGFVIDKFPISRPNLTFSTLTVSNMSPEDSSIYLCSVGHGAFFGQGTRLTVV.

The rearrangement uses TRBV18 and TRBJ2-5; D assignment may be TRBD1 or TRBD2 (5 bases each). Per germline, CDR1 KGHSH and CDR2 LQKENI. Trimming pared 2 bases from V and 5 bases from J, leaving 12 bases between. This CDR3 is built from 14 residues. Here the CDR3 DNA reads TGTGCCAGCTCACCAGACAGACGAGGGGAGACCCAGTACTTC. Translating it yields CASSPDRRGETQYF.

V usage is TRBV30 and J usage is TRBJ1-6; D ambiguous. The length of the CDR3 is 16 residues. The germline V gene encodes CDR1 GTSNPN and CDR2 SVGIG (reference sequence). Deletions cut 1 base from V and 9 bases from J, with 19 bases between. The CDR3 DNA is TGTGCCTGGAGTGACCCTGGGCGAGGGATATTTTCACCCCTCCACTTT. Amino acid sequence: CAWSDPGRGIFSPLHF.

The chain joins TRBV29-1 to TRBJ2-5; the D call may be TRBD1 or TRBD2 (5 bases each). Germline V gene sequence: CDR1 SQVTM, CDR2 ANQGSEA. V was clipped by 2 bases and J by 4 bases, with 11 bases between them. The CDR3 extends over 13 amino acids. The DNA for the CDR3 is TGCAGCGTTGAACGAGGGGCGGGAGAGACCCAGTACTTC. As protein: CSVERGAGETQYF.

The sample holds a few counts of this clone. The chain is built from TRBV29-1 and TRBJ1-2, with 7 bases fitting TRBD1. V lost 7 bases, J lost 4 bases, and 6 bases stayed unmatched. CDR1 is SQVTM, CDR2 ANQGSEA, per germline. The CDR3 has 12 residues. CDR3 DNA: TGCAGCGCCAGCCGGGACAGCTATGGCTACACCTTC. Translating it yields CSASRDSYGYTF.

The chain employs TRBV30 and TRBJ1-1, with 7 bases that match TRBD1. The trim removed 0 bases at V and 3 bases at J, leaving 4 bases unmatched. The germline gives CDR1 GTSNPN, CDR2 SVGIG (reference sequence). The CDR3 runs 14 residues. The CDR3 sequence: CAWSVPRGDTEAFF. CDR3 nucleotides: TGTGCCTGGAGTGTACCCAGGGGGGACACTGAAGCTTTCTTT.

The sample holds one count of this clone. This CDR3 is also generated by other DNA sequences in the sample. This sequence joins TRBV29-1 and TRBJ1-1; D call uncertain. Trimming cost V 0 bases and J 3 bases, with 8 bases left between them. This CDR3 contains 13 residues. Germline loops: CDR1 SQVTM, CDR2 ANQGSEA. The CDR3 DNA sequence: TGCAGCGTTGAAGAAGGAAGAGACACTGAAGCTTTCTTT. It codes for CSVEEGRDTEAFF.

This clone showed up just a few times. The same CDR3 also results from other DNA sequences found in this sample. The J gene is TRBJ1-5, the V gene TRBV5-1; possible D gene TRBD1, 5 bases. V was shortened by 0 bases and J by 2 bases, with 6 bases between the two germline ends. CDR1 SGHRS and CDR2 YFSETQ come from the germline V gene. CDR3 length: 14 amino acids. CDR3 in amino acids: CASSLGGGNQPQHF. The DNA for the CDR3 is TGCGCCAGCAGCTTGGGAGGGGGCAATCAGCCCCAGCATTTT.

The genes are TRBV6-1 and TRBJ1-1; a weak D match, TRBD1 (5 bases). This CDR3 is 14 amino acids long. Per germline, CDR1 MNHNS and CDR2 SASEGT. V shed 0 bases and J shed 9 bases, with 14 bases lying between them. The CDR3 sequence: CASSEAWPGKKAFF. Written as DNA, the CDR3 is TGTGCCAGCAGTGAAGCCTGGCCAGGGAAAAAAGCTTTCTTT.

The chain joins TRBV4-2 to TRBJ1-6, with TRBD1 as a possible D gene (5 bases). Trimming shortened V by 0 bases and J by 10 bases, and 13 bases separated the two germline ends. The V gene's germline CDR1 is LGHNA and CDR2 YNFKEQ. The CDR3 has 15 amino acids. The CDR3 region has the DNA TGTGCCAGCAGCCAAGAGGCCAGGGCGTACTCACCCCTCCACTTT. This encodes CASSQEARAYSPLHF.

The table lists this clone with a few counts. This sequence joins TRBV9 and TRBJ2-2; 7 nucleotides match TRBD1. Germline V gene data show CDR1 as SGDLS and CDR2 as YYNGEE. This CDR3 has 15 amino acids. V trimming: 0 bases; J trimming: 3 bases; junction bases outside the gene matches: 2. As DNA, the CDR3 is TGTGCCAGCAGCGTAGGGACAGGACACACCGGGGAGCTGTTTTTT. As protein: CASSVGTGHTGELFF.

V and J are TRBV7-2 and TRBJ1-3, with D unresolved. V lost 1 base and J 2 bases, leaving 6 bases between the germline ends. The CDR3 spans 14 residues. CDR1 and CDR2 from the germline V gene are SGHTA and FQGNSA. CDR3 DNA: TGTGCCAGCAGCTTAGACAGACCTGGAAACACCATATATTTT. Protein sequence: CASSLDRPGNTIYF.

The chain is built from TRBV30 and TRBJ1-5; D remains unclear. CDR3 length: 13 amino acids. V was shortened by 1 base and J by 3 bases, with 7 bases between the two germline ends. CDR1 is GTSNPN and CDR2 is SVGIG in the germline V gene (reference sequence). The CDR3 reads CAWSDRNNQPQHF. In DNA form, the CDR3 reads TGTGCCTGGAGTGACAGAAACAATCAGCCCCAGCATTTT.

V and J are TRBV7-2 and TRBJ2-3, with D uncertain. Germline loops: CDR1 SGHTA, CDR2 FQGNSA. V lost 0 bases and J 10 bases, leaving 5 bases between the germline ends. CDR3 size: 11 residues. This CDR3 reads CASSLAGPQYF. CDR3 nucleotides: TGTGCCAGCAGCTTAGCGGGCCCGCAGTATTTT.

This clone turned up a few times. The chain has TRBV5-1 and TRBJ2-3; D remains ambiguous. The CDR3 length is 14 residues. Per the germline V gene, CDR1 is SGHRS and CDR2 is YFSETQ. V was trimmed by 0 bases and J by 1 base, leaving 6 bases between them. CDR3 DNA: TGCGCCAGCAGCTTGGACTCAGGCACAGATACGCAGTATTTT. This codes for CASSLDSGTDTQYF.

V is TRBV5-4 and J is TRBJ2-7, with 9 nucleotides matching TRBD1. V lost 3 bases and J lost 6; bases outside the gene matches: 7. The V gene's germline CDR1 is SGHNT and CDR2 YYREEE (reference sequence). This CDR3 spans 14 amino acids. The DNA for the CDR3 is TGTGCCAGCAGCTCGGGACAGGGCAGAGGCGAGCAGTACTTC. As protein: CASSSGQGRGEQYF.